The rows below give T cell receptor beta chains drawn from one sample of a study of blood T cells in healthy people across ages. TCRdb called the 5' RACE reads again in MiXCR, with one record for every CDR3 protein. The sample has about 1.5 million distinct CDR3 sequences, roughly two fifths seen once; the top ten hold less than 5%. Sequences were obtained from blood. These receptors were taken from a woman aged 18-30 years in good health. Both conserved end residues are trimmed from each CDR3. D genes are given only for firm matches. Clone size is stated in some rows and not others, as once, few, many or a class when expanded.

d_gene	abundance	v_gene	j_gene	CDR3aa
NA	few	TRBV29-1	TRBJ2-7	SIRGNYYNEQY
NA	NA	TRBV4-1	TRBJ2-3	ASSLSFAAGSGTDTQY
NA	NA	TRBV4-1	TRBJ1-1	ASSHFLPRRENTEAF
TRBD2	few	TRBV7-9	TRBJ2-1	ASSTTSGRGYGWTYNEQF
NA	NA	TRBV9	TRBJ1-2	ASSVAGGPNYGYT
TRBD2	few	TRBV3-1	TRBJ2-1	ASSQVELAGPREQF
NA	few	TRBV29-1	TRBJ1-1	SVVAGMNTEAF
NA	NA	TRBV4-3	NA	ASSRRQAPSYNEQY
NA	NA	TRBV7-2	TRBJ2-3	ASSYSRGFTDTQY
NA	NA	TRBV20-1	TRBJ2-1	SARAQRNEQF
NA	NA	TRBV7-2	TRBJ1-1	ASSFVRGTEAF
NA	NA	TRBV12-3/TRBV12-4	TRBJ2-7	ASSLPGTIYEQY
TRBD1	NA	TRBV9	TRBJ1-2	ASSPTGVVNYGYT
TRBD2	NA	TRBV5-1	TRBJ2-3	ASSKSGTSGRTDTQY
TRBD2	NA	TRBV14	TRBJ2-1	ASSRFGGGGALDEQF
NA	few	TRBV6-6	TRBJ1-1	ASNLGTNTEAF
NA	NA	TRBV5-1	TRBJ1-1	ASSWGSLVGDTEAF
TRBD1	NA	TRBV24-1	TRBJ2-2	ATSAGQGGWF
NA	few	TRBV6-2/TRBV6-3	TRBJ2-1	ASSGLSRGYNEQF
NA	NA	TRBV9	TRBJ1-1	ASSVEPGMAEAF